These 11 T cell receptor beta chains were sequenced from one sample in a study of cytomegalovirus exposure and HLA in healthy donors. PCR was performed using 60 Vbeta and 13 Jbeta primers. Method: immunoSEQ multiplex PCR; TCRdb's copy keeps in-frame clones and lacks some. The table shows 160,000 or so clones, with about 85% occurring only once. Sequencing was carried out using PBMCs. The receptor source for this set is a woman aged 18-29 years in good health and CMV-seronegative.

This chain uses TRBV5-5 with TRBJ1-4; weak D call: TRBD1 (5 bases). V gave up 0 bases and J gave up 7 bases, with 16 bases separating them. This CDR3 is 16 amino acids long. Looked up from germline, CDR1 is SGHKS and CDR2 is YYEKEE (reference sequence). CDR3 coding DNA: TGTGCCAGCAGCTTGGATGTTGGGGGGTACGGTGAAAAACTGTTTTTT. Its protein product is CASSLDVGGYGEKLFF.

The rearrangement links TRBV7-2 to TRBJ1-6; no reliable D call. The CDR3 length is 15 residues. Germline CDR1 SGHTA, CDR2 FQGNSA. V was shortened by 0 bases and J by 6 bases, with 9 bases between the two germline ends. The DNA of the CDR3 is TGTGCCAGCAGCTTAGCGGGCCGAAGTAATTCACCCCTCCACTTT. It yields the protein CASSLAGRSNSPLHF. Using reference TRBV7-2 and TRBJ1-6 for the parts outside the CDR3, the full variable domain is GAGVSQSPSNKVTEKGKDVELRCDPISGHTALYWYRQSLGQGLEFLIYFQGNSAPDKSGLPSDRFSAERTGGSVSTLTIQRTQQEDSAVYLCASSLAGRSNSPLHFGNGTRLTVT.

This clone came up a few times. The chain joins TRBV6-6 to TRBJ2-4, with D perhaps TRBD1 (5 bases). Trimming removed 6 bases from V and 1 base from J, with 16 bases in between. CDR1 is MNHNY and CDR2 is SVGAGI in the germline V gene (reference sequence). CDR3 length: 16 amino acids. CDR3 region: CASRPLQGLAKNIQYF. The CDR3 DNA reads TGTGCCAGCAGACCCCTTCAGGGTCTGGCCAAAAACATTCAGTACTTC.

Concerning this clone: This same CDR3 is encoded by further DNA sequences in the sample. CDR3: CASSLRAYEQYF. The CDR3 bases are TGTGCCAGCAGTTTGAGGGCTTACGAGCAGTACTTC. This chain connects TRBV28 to TRBJ2-7; TRBD2 might be the D (5 bases). Germline loops: CDR1 MDHEN, CDR2 SYDVKM. This CDR3 comprises 12 residues. Trimming shortened V by 3 bases and J by 4 bases, and 7 bases separated the two germline ends.

The V and J genes are TRBV19 and TRBJ1-1, with a possible D match to TRBD1 (6 bases). V lost 10 bases to trimming and J lost 4 bases, with 28 bases between them. CDR1 and CDR2 from the germline V gene are LNHDA and SQIVND (reference sequence). The length of the CDR3 is 17 residues. The CDR3: CATTGGAVGGPSTEAFF. The CDR3 nucleotides read TGTGCCACCACCGGGGGGGCAGTAGGCGGTCCGAGCACTGAAGCTTTCTTT.

The chain employs TRBV10-3 and TRBJ2-7; 15 bases match TRBD2. The junction had 18 bases not matched to a gene; V was cut back by 4 bases and J by 2 bases. This CDR3 has 21 amino acids. CDR1 and CDR2 (germline): ENHRY, SYGVKD. The CDR3 is CAISASGPGTSGRPQAYEQYF. In DNA, the CDR3 is TGTGCCATCAGTGCCTCCGGCCCCGGGACTAGCGGGAGGCCTCAAGCCTACGAGCAGTACTTC.

The rearrangement links TRBV23-1 to TRBJ1-5; D is unclear. TRBV23-1 is marked as an open reading frame, function uncertain. V was clipped by 0 bases and J by 0 bases, with 6 bases between them. The CDR3 runs to 15 residues. CDR3 loop: CASSQSVSSNQPQHF. DNA for the CDR3: TGCGCCAGCAGTCAATCCGTATCTAGCAATCAGCCCCAGCATTTT.

This rearrangement joins TRBV14 to TRBJ1-3; TRBD1 aligns across 9 bases. This CDR3 comprises 19 residues. The ends lost 0 bases at V and 0 bases at J; junction bases unmatched: 9. The germline V gene has CDR1 SGHDN and CDR2 FVKESK. The chain's CDR3 is CASSQEGGTGLLSGNTIYF. The CDR3, as DNA: TGTGCCAGCAGCCAAGAGGGCGGGACAGGGCTCCTCTCTGGAAACACCATATATTTT.

The chain is built from TRBV6-5 and TRBJ2-1; D might be TRBD1 (7 bases). Germline CDR1 MNHEY, CDR2 SVGAGI. This CDR3 has 15 amino acids. The germline V and J ends were trimmed by 7 bases and 7 bases, with 20 bases remaining between them. CDR3 nucleotide sequence: TGTGCCAGCATTTCCCAGGGGGGATCGGAAAATGAGCAGTTCTTC. This translates into CASISQGGSENEQFF.

The rearrangement uses TRBV5-1 and TRBJ1-5; TRBD1 might be the D (5 bases). V lost 4 bases, J lost 4 bases, and 18 bases lay in between. CDR1 and CDR2 (germline): SGHRS, YFSETQ. CDR3 length equals 16 residues. In nucleotides, the CDR3 is TGCGCCAGCAGCCGGGGGGGGGAGGGGACGAATCAGCCCCAGCATTTT. Translation gives CASSRGGEGTNQPQHF.

The V gene is TRBV9, the J gene TRBJ2-7; 10 bases fit TRBD2. The CDR3 is 15 amino acids. V shed 4 bases, J shed 0 bases, and the junction held 4 bases outside the gene matches. Per the germline V gene, CDR1 is SGDLS and CDR2 is YYNGEE. CDR3 sequence reads: CASSRTSGSSYEQYF. DNA for the CDR3: TGTGCCAGCAGCCGGACTAGCGGCAGCTCCTACGAGCAGTACTTC. Variable domain in full (rest from reference TRBV9 and TRBJ2-7): DSGVTQTPKHLITATGQRVTLRCSPRSGDLSVYWYQQSLDQGLQFLIQYYNGEERAKGNILERFSAQQFPDLHSELNLSSLELGDSALYFCASSRTSGSSYEQYFGPGTRLTVT.